Detailed here is one TCR beta chain. Its antigen is unidentified. The study ran its PCR with 60 Vbeta and 13 Jbeta primers. The repertoire was sequenced with immunoSEQ multiplex PCR; TCRdb's copy has only in-frame clones and lacks some. Of over 100,000 clones listed, 75% to 90% are singletons. CDR1 is MNHEY, CDR2 SVGAGI, per germline. Trimming took 8 bases from V and 0 from J, leaving 10 bases between them. This CDR3 contains 13 residues. This record belongs to a study of cytomegalovirus exposure and HLA in healthy donors. Study-wide results and limits: A link between a missense DCLRE1C variant and TCR beta V- and J-gene trimming emerged from a later analysis. Cytomegalovirus status was reportedly diagnosed by the classifier with high sensitivity and specificity. In a later analysis, most CMV-associated TCR beta chains appeared HLA-restricted.

The donors, nominally healthy at sampling, likely had unrecorded immune exposures. The chain recombines TRBV6-5 with TRBJ1-1; unclear D gene. The TCR comes from a woman between 50 and 59 years old in good health and CMV-seropositive. Material: PBMCs. CDR3 sequence reads: CASLRHLNTEAFF. The CDR3 nucleotides are TGTGCCAGCCTCAGACACCTGAACACTGAAGCTTTCTTT.